This paragraph reports one TCR beta chain. The antigen is unknown. This sample is drawn from a study of T cell responses to AZD1222 COVID-19 vaccine. Study-wide results and caveats: Donors were chiefly white British, with a greater number of females, and clonal diversity was perhaps underestimated. Regions left unmutated in variants are reportedly the target of nearly half of spike-specific TCRs. Among AZD1222 vaccinees, only six or seven were seropositive at baseline. A rise in Spike-specific TCR breadth and depth followed two AZD1222 doses.

The protocol was immunoSEQ multiplex PCR, while the TCRdb copy is restricted to in-frame clones and leaves out a portion. This table has about 120,000 clones, about nine tenths appearing once. V lost 0 bases and J lost 4, with 9 bases in between. The CDR3 is 14 residues long. Germline CDR1 MDHEN, CDR2 SYDVKM. J is TRBJ1-1 and V is TRBV28; D perhaps matches TRBD1 (5 bases). The clonotype comes from an adult in good health. The sample here was peripheral blood, taken on day 0 of MenACWY control vaccination. CDR3 sequence reads: CASSLWSGSTEAFF. DNA for the CDR3: TGTGCCAGCAGTTTATGGTCAGGGAGCACTGAAGCTTTCTTT.